A single sample gave rise to the 23 T cell receptor beta chains below, sequenced in a study of cytomegalovirus exposure and HLA in healthy donors. Data came from immunoSEQ multiplex PCR; TCRdb stores just in-frame clones and leaves some out. The sample yields 57,000 or so clones, around 96% seen once. What was sequenced was PBMCs. These TCRs come from a man aged 18 to 30 in good health and CMV-seronegative.

The chain links TRBV19 to TRBJ2-3; D is perhaps TRBD1 (6 bases). The CDR3 contains 19 residues. Trimming shortened V by 4 bases and J by 1 base, and 24 bases separated the two germline ends. Germline V gene data show CDR1 as LNHDA and CDR2 as SQIVND (reference sequence). CDR3 loop: CASSKGARAFSGGTDTQYF. The CDR3 DNA follows: TGTGCCAGTAGTAAGGGCGCCAGGGCGTTCTCAGGGGGCACAGATACGCAGTATTTT.

V usage is TRBV6-6 and J usage is TRBJ2-5; 8 nucleotides line up with TRBD2. With V trimmed by 9 bases and J by 4 bases, 7 bases remained unmatched. The CDR3 totals 13 residues. CDR1 and CDR2 from the germline V gene are MNHNY and SVGAGI (reference sequence). CDR3 loop: CASGAGEVETQYF. The CDR3 DNA reads TGTGCCAGTGGAGCGGGAGAGGTAGAGACCCAGTACTTC.

This clone appeared once. The chain employs TRBV20-1 and TRBJ2-7; TRBD2 matches 7 bases. CDR1 and CDR2 (germline): DFQATT, SNEGSKA (reference sequence). Trimming cost V 3 bases and J 12 bases; bases outside gene matches: 8. This CDR3 is built from 11 residues. CDR3 residues: CSASPIAGLYF. CDR3 in DNA: TGCAGTGCTAGCCCTATAGCGGGTCTGTACTTC.

This chain uses TRBV5-6 with TRBJ1-2; D remains unclear. The CDR3 consists of 13 residues. Germline-derived CDR1 and CDR2 are SGHDT and YYEEEE. V lost 3 bases and J lost 2, with 8 bases in between. CDR3 in amino acids: CASSSLGNYGYTF. The CDR3 coding sequence is TGTGCCAGCAGCTCCTTGGGCAACTATGGCTACACCTTC.

The chain employs TRBV5-1 and TRBJ1-1; weak D call: TRBD1 (5 bases). Trimming shortened V by 3 bases and J by 1 base, and 10 bases separated the two germline ends. This CDR3 region has 14 residues. Germline CDR1 is SGHRS and CDR2 is YFSETQ. CDR3 amino acids: CASSWTQRNTEAFF. DNA of the CDR3: TGCGCCAGCAGCTGGACACAAAGGAACACTGAAGCTTTCTTT.

In this sample, this clone turned up a few times. This chain connects TRBV28 to TRBJ1-1; unclear D gene. Trimming pared 5 bases from V and 6 bases from J, leaving 16 bases between. The CDR3 has 14 residues. Germline CDR1 MDHEN, CDR2 SYDVKM. The CDR3 DNA follows: TGTGCCAGCAGTCCAAGGTTTGAGGGAGCTGAAGCTTTCTTT. Protein: CASSPRFEGAEAFF.

The genes are TRBV29-1 and TRBJ2-2; D is perhaps TRBD2 (5 bases). CDR1 is SQVTM, CDR2 ANQGSEA, per germline. CDR3 length equals 14 residues. V lost 0 bases and J 6 bases, leaving 11 bases between the germline ends. As DNA, the CDR3 is TGCAGCGTTGAAGATGACCCCGGGGCCGGGGAGCTGTTTTTT. It translates to CSVEDDPGAGELFF.

This clone was found once. The chain has TRBV28 and TRBJ2-7; weak D call: TRBD1 (6 bases). V was shortened by 6 bases and J by 6 bases, with 21 bases between the two germline ends. The CDR3 sequence is 15 residues long. CDR1 is MDHEN and CDR2 is SYDVKM in the germline V gene. The CDR3 coding sequence is TGTGCCAGCAGGGGCTGGGGGCCCCGGGGCACCGAGCAGTACTTC. Its protein is CASRGWGPRGTEQYF.

This chain links TRBV5-6 with TRBJ2-5, with D maybe TRBD2 (5 bases). The CDR3 sequence is 16 residues long. The V end lost 4 bases, the J end lost 2 bases, and 18 bases lay between the germline ends. Germline V gene data show CDR1 as SGHDT and CDR2 as YYEEEE. The CDR3 DNA reads as TGTGCCAGCAGCCTCCTTCGAGCGGCAGGACAAGAGACCCAGTACTTC. Its protein is CASSLLRAAGQETQYF. The complete variable domain, with remaining parts taken from reference TRBV5-6 and TRBJ2-5, reads DAGVTQSPTHLIKTRGQQVTLRCSPKSGHDTVSWYQQALGQGPQFIFQYYEEEERQRGNFPDRFSGHQFPNYSSELNVNALLLGDSALYLCASSLLRAAGQETQYFGPGTRLLVL.

The chain carries TRBV27 and TRBJ2-1, with a tentative D call TRBD2 (5 bases). The CDR3 covers 14 residues. Germline V gives CDR1 MNHEY, CDR2 SMNVEV (reference sequence). Trimming left V 5 bases short and J 3 bases short, with 11 bases between. CDR3 coding DNA: TGTGCCAGCAGTGGTGGGAGTGGCTACAATGAGCAGTTCTTC. Protein: CASSGGSGYNEQFF.

The chain carries TRBV4-1 and TRBJ2-1; 7 bases agree with TRBD2. Germline V gives CDR1 MGHRA, CDR2 YSYEKL. This CDR3 has 16 amino acids. The V gene end was trimmed by 0 bases and the J gene end by 4 bases; junction bases not matched to a gene: 6. CDR3 sequence reads: CASSQEALAEYNEQFF. Here the CDR3 DNA reads TGCGCCAGCAGCCAAGAGGCCCTAGCGGAGTACAATGAGCAGTTCTTC.

Regarding this clone: This CDR3 is missing its conserved last phenylalanine or tryptophan, likely due to a read error. This sequence joins TRBV7-9 and TRBJ1-2; 8 bases are a match to TRBD1. J lost 7 bases, V lost 4 bases, and 8 bases had no gene match. Germline V gives CDR1 SEHNR, CDR2 FQNEAQ (reference sequence). The CDR3 loop spans 14 amino acids. The CDR3 bases are TGTGCCAGCAGCTCCAACCCGACAGGGGCTGGCTACACCCTC. Its translation: CASSSNPTGAGYTL.

V is TRBV28 and J is TRBJ2-1; 15 nucleotides line up with TRBD2. V was clipped by 1 base and J by 8 bases; unmatched bases: 6. The CDR3 has 17 amino acids. CDR1 is MDHEN and CDR2 is SYDVKM in the germline V gene. As DNA, the CDR3 is TGTGCCAGCAGTTTATCCGGACTAGCGGGAGGGTTCGATGAGCAGTTCTTC. This gives the protein CASSLSGLAGGFDEQFF.

The rearrangement uses TRBV2 and TRBJ2-3, with TRBD2 identical over 13 bases. The length of the CDR3 is 15 residues. Germline values: CDR1 SNHLY, CDR2 FYNNEI. V was clipped by 6 bases and J by 3 bases; unmatched bases: 3. The CDR3 DNA reads as TGTGCCAGCAGCAGGACTAGCGGGAGTACAGATACGCAGTATTTT. Its translation is CASSRTSGSTDTQYF. Full variable domain (rest looked up from reference TRBV2 and TRBJ2-3): EPEVTQTPSHQVTQMGQEVILRCVPISNHLYFYWYRQILGQKVEFLVSFYNNEISEKSEIFDDQFSVERPDGSNFTLKIRSTKLEDSAMYFCASSRTSGSTDTQYFGPGTRLTVL.

This sequence joins TRBV2 and TRBJ1-4, with D maybe TRBD1 (5 bases). CDR1 and CDR2 (germline): SNHLY, FYNNEI. V shed 10 bases and J shed 0 bases, with 12 bases lying between them. CDR3 length: 14 residues. The CDR3, as DNA: TGTGCCACCGGGACTTGGCCAACTAATGAAAAACTGTTTTTT. As protein: CATGTWPTNEKLFF.

V and J are TRBV9 and TRBJ2-1; 14 bases match TRBD2. The CDR3 runs 14 residues. Germline CDR1 reads SGDLS; CDR2 reads YYNGEE. Trimming took 3 bases from V and 8 from J; bases not matched to a gene: 1. The CDR3, as DNA: TGTGCCAGCAGCGGGGGACTAGCGGGAGATGAGCAGTTCTTC. Its translation: CASSGGLAGDEQFF.

The chain carries TRBV5-1 and TRBJ1-2, with a tentative D call TRBD1 (5 bases). V was trimmed by 1 base and J by 3 bases, leaving 7 bases between them. The CDR3 extends over 13 amino acids. Germline assignment: CDR1 SGHRS and CDR2 YFSETQ. CDR3 loop: CASSLPGDYGYTF. For the CDR3, the DNA is TGCGCCAGCAGCTTGCCGGGGGACTATGGCTACACCTTC.

V gene TRBV7-8 combines with J gene TRBJ2-7; 7 bases are shared with TRBD1. The V segment lost 6 bases and the J segment 4 bases; nucleotides outside the gene matches: 12. This CDR3 comprises 15 residues. Germline-derived CDR1 and CDR2 are SGHVS and FQNEAQ. In DNA, the CDR3 is TGTGCCAGCAGTTCGACAGGGACCGAGGGTTACGAGCAGTACTTC. It codes for CASSSTGTEGYEQYF.

The V and J genes are TRBV6-5 and TRBJ1-5; unclear D gene. Germline loops: CDR1 MNHEY, CDR2 SVGAGI. CDR3 length: 13 residues. Trimming stripped 0 bases from V and 5 bases from J, with 5 bases between. For the CDR3, the DNA is TGTGCCAGCAGTTACTCTCCAGATCAGCCCCAGCATTTT. Protein sequence: CASSYSPDQPQHF.

The rearrangement links TRBV7-2 to TRBJ2-1, with D possibly matching TRBD2 (6 bases). Germline-derived CDR1 and CDR2 are SGHTA and FQGNSA. The V end lost 2 bases, the J end lost 8 bases, and 13 bases lay between the germline ends. This CDR3 is 14 amino acids long. CDR3 residues: CASSLTRDGHEQFF. CDR3 nucleotide sequence: TGTGCCAGCAGCTTAACGCGGGACGGACATGAGCAGTTCTTC.

The chain joins TRBV6-5 to TRBJ2-3; TRBD2 matches at 12 bases. The junction had 2 bases not matched to a gene; V was cut back by 4 bases and J by 3 bases. From germline, CDR1 is MNHEY and CDR2 SVGAGI. The CDR3 totals 15 residues. The CDR3, as DNA: TGTGCCAGCAGTTTACTAGCGGGAGGAACAGATACGCAGTATTTT. Translating it yields CASSLLAGGTDTQYF.

This sequence joins TRBV7-9 and TRBJ1-5, with D unresolved. V was trimmed by 1 base and J by 0 bases, leaving 10 bases between them. The CDR3 spans 16 residues. CDR1 and CDR2 (germline): SEHNR, FQNEAQ (reference sequence). As DNA, the CDR3 is TGTGCCAGCAGCTTAGTGCGCGGGGATAGCAATCAGCCCCAGCATTTT. It yields the protein CASSLVRGDSNQPQHF.

The V gene is TRBV4-2, the J gene TRBJ2-7, with TRBD2 as a possible D gene (5 bases). This CDR3 contains 15 residues. The V gene's germline CDR1 is LGHNA and CDR2 YNFKEQ. Trimming removed 4 bases at V and 3 bases at J, with 16 bases between. The CDR3 DNA sequence: TGTGCCAGCAGCCCAGATGGGAGTGGGAACTACGAGCAGTACTTC. Protein sequence: CASSPDGSGNYEQYF.